This T cell receptor (beta chain) was recovered during a study of T cell repertoires in cytomegalovirus infection. V lost 2 bases, J lost 5 bases, and 11 bases stayed unmatched. Germline assignment: CDR1 SGHTA and CDR2 FQGTGA. CDR3 length equals 17 residues. TCRdb reprocessed the reads via MiXCR and lists one record per CDR3 protein. This table has around 200,000 distinct CDR3 sequences, around 35% appearing once. Comment on this clonotype: Its antigen remains unidentified.

This chain connects TRBV7-3 to TRBJ2-3; 9 bases map to TRBD2. The clonotype comes from a human donor in good health (CMV status not recorded). Some clones in this sample may be carry-over from other donors' samples. Sequences were derived from CD8+ T cells from cultured PBMCs, sampled from culture after CMV antigen stimulation. CDR3 in amino acids: CASSLSYGGRGVDTQYF. DNA for the CDR3: TGTGCCAGCAGCTTATCATATGGCGGGAGGGGAGTAGATACGCAGTATTTT.